Listed here are 5 T cell receptor beta chains from one sample, sequenced in a study of blood T cell repertoires in COVID-19. Only in-frame clones appear in the TCRdb table, and some are missing; sequencing was by immunoSEQ multiplex PCR. Counted here are hundreds of thousands of clones, about nine tenths occurring once; the ten biggest clones make up roughly 1.4%. Sequenced sample: peripheral blood. The receptor source for this set is a woman aged 25 to 39 with active or convalescent COVID-19.

CDR3 in amino acids: CASSGSSSGTQYF. The CDR3 coding sequence is TGTGCCAGCAGTGGGAGTTCTAGCGGGACCCAGTACTTC. The chain has TRBV2 and TRBJ2-5; 7 bases align to TRBD2. The CDR3 is 13 amino acids. V lost 4 bases to trimming and J lost 7 bases; unmatched junction nucleotides: 6. Germline-derived CDR1 and CDR2 are SNHLY and FYNNEI.

V is TRBV13 and J is TRBJ1-2; D may be TRBD1 (6 bases). Germline V lookup: CDR1 PRHDT, CDR2 FYEKMQ (reference sequence). Trimming removed 5 bases from V and 8 bases from J, with 24 bases in between. The CDR3 is made up of 16 amino acids. The CDR3 reads CASSHRDNVIHWGYTF. DNA of the CDR3: TGTGCCAGCAGCCACAGGGATAATGTGATTCATTGGGGCTACACCTTC.

This chain links TRBV6-5 with TRBJ2-2, with 7 bases lining up with TRBD1. Germline CDR1 and CDR2: MNHEY and SVGAGI. The J segment lost 6 bases and the V segment lost 4 bases, leaving 5 bases of the junction unmatched. The CDR3 totals 14 residues. For the CDR3, the DNA is TGTGCCAGCAGTTTTGGGCAGGGGGCCGGGGAGCTGTTTTTT. This sequence encodes CASSFGQGAGELFF.

The chain employs TRBV13 and TRBJ1-4; maybe TRBD1 (6 bases). With 5 bases removed from V and 7 bases from J, the gap between germline ends came to 14 bases. Germline CDR1 and CDR2: PRHDT and FYEKMQ (reference sequence). This CDR3 is built from 14 residues. The CDR3 reads CASSVQGVGEKLFF. CDR3 in DNA: TGTGCCAGCAGCGTACAGGGTGTTGGTGAAAAACTGTTTTTT.

The V and J genes are TRBV4-1 and TRBJ1-2, with a possible D match to TRBD1 (6 bases). The V gene's germline CDR1 is MGHRA and CDR2 YSYEKL. CDR3 length: 15 amino acids. V dropped 4 bases and J dropped 8 bases, with 20 bases sitting between them. The CDR3: CASSLPGRGYGGYTF. CDR3 nucleotide sequence: TGCGCCAGCAGCCTCCCAGGCAGGGGCTACGGGGGCTACACCTTC.